This T cell receptor (beta chain) was recorded in a study of PD-1 blockade in mismatch repair-deficient tumors. The table came from immunoSEQ multiplex PCR; TCRdb's copy has only in-frame clones and leaves some out. The sample shows tens of thousands of clones, approximately 83% of them seen only once. Germline CDR1 reads SGHTA; CDR2 reads FQGNSA. Trimming removed 5 bases from V and 0 bases from J; junction bases left unmatched: 9. The CDR3 contains 16 residues. Sequencing was performed on PBMCs, taken approximately 41 weeks after starting pembrolizumab. This sequence joins TRBV7-2 and TRBJ2-7; 8 bases align to TRBD1. The receptor's source is an adult with mismatch repair-deficient cancer. The CDR3 spells CASSQSGTGVSYEQYF. The CDR3 nucleotides are TGTGCCAGCAGCCAGTCCGGGACAGGAGTCTCCTACGAGCAGTACTTC.